The 16 T cell receptor beta chains listed next were all sequenced from one sample in a study of beta chain features in type 1 diabetes. As every portion of the isolated RNA was reverse transcribed, the sequencing read expressed TCRB transcripts. The assay was immunoSEQ multiplex PCR, and TCRdb's table has in-frame clones only and misses some. The table has roughly 400,000 clones, about 14% seen once; the top ten hold around 0.039%. Sequencing used naive CD4+ T cells from blood. The origin of the receptors is a man younger than 45 in good health.

The chain couples TRBV30 to TRBJ2-3; 16 bases align to TRBD2. The CDR3 runs to 16 residues. V lost 4 bases, J lost 8 bases, and 9 bases stayed unmatched. From germline, CDR1 is GTSNPN and CDR2 SVGIG (reference sequence). This chain's CDR3 is CAWTWGLAGGPRTQYF. Written as DNA, the CDR3 is TGTGCCTGGACGTGGGGACTAGCGGGAGGGCCGCGTACGCAGTATTTT. The entire variable domain, with the rest obtained from reference TRBV30 and TRBJ2-3, is as follows: SQTIHQWPATLVQPVGSPLSLECTVEGTSNPNLYWYRQAAGRGLQLLFYSVGIGQISSEVPQNLSASRPQDRQFILSSKKLLLSDSGFYLCAWTWGLAGGPRTQYFGPGTRLTVL.

This clone showed up just a few times. CDR3 DNA: TGTGCCAGCAGTACAGGGACTGCGCGCAATGAGCAGTTCTTC. Amino acid sequence: CASSTGTARNEQFF. The chain links TRBV7-6 to TRBJ2-1; D is perhaps TRBD1 or TRBD2 (6 bases each). This CDR3 is 14 amino acids long. Between the trimmed V and J ends, which lost 6 bases and 6 bases, there was a span of 15 bases. The germline V gene has CDR1 SGHVS and CDR2 FNYEAQ.

This clone appeared a few times. The gene calls are TRBV7-2 and TRBJ2-5, with D perhaps TRBD1 or TRBD2 (5 bases each). The V and J ends lost 0 bases and 5 bases respectively, with 10 bases between them. The CDR3 is 14 amino acids. CDR1 is SGHTA, CDR2 FQGNSA, per germline. CDR3 bases: TGTGCCAGCAGCTTAGCGGGGACCGAGGAGACCCAGTACTTC. As protein: CASSLAGTEETQYF.

This clone appeared a few times. The genes are TRBV2 and TRBJ2-5; perhaps TRBD1 as D (5 bases). This CDR3 has 12 amino acids. The germline V gene has CDR1 SNHLY and CDR2 FYNNEI. V gave up 8 bases and J gave up 4 bases, with 11 bases separating them. CDR3 sequence reads: CASGQGSETQYF. CDR3 nucleotides: TGTGCCAGCGGGCAGGGATCAGAGACCCAGTACTTC.

This clone was seen only a few times. This chain uses TRBV18 with TRBJ2-7; no reliable D call. CDR1 KGHSH and CDR2 LQKENI come from the germline V gene. Trimming took 4 bases from V and 7 from J, leaving 8 bases between them. There are 11 residues in the CDR3. The CDR3 DNA follows: TGTGCCAGCTCACTAGGTGGGGAGCAGTACTTC. Translation: CASSLGGEQYF.

The genes are TRBV7-9 and TRBJ2-5, with TRBD2 matching 12 bases. The CDR3 is 16 residues long. Germline V gene sequence: CDR1 SEHNR, CDR2 FQNEAQ (reference sequence). V lost 5 bases to trimming and J lost 4 bases; unmatched junction nucleotides: 8. CDR3 DNA sequence: TGTGCCAGCAGCCTCCTAGCGGGAGGGCCTGGAGAGACCCAGTACTTC. It specifies CASSLLAGGPGETQYF.

The table lists this clone with a few counts. The V call is TRBV15, the J call TRBJ1-5; D is possibly TRBD1 (5 bases). Looked up from germline, CDR1 is LNHNV and CDR2 is YYDKDF (reference sequence). Trimming pared 4 bases from V and 2 bases from J, leaving 6 bases between. The CDR3 has 13 amino acids. The CDR3 sequence: CATSKGGNQPQHF. The CDR3 nucleotides are TGTGCCACCAGCAAAGGGGGCAATCAGCCCCAGCATTTT.

This clone was seen more than once but under ten times. The CDR3 region has the DNA TGCGCCAGCAGCCAAGAGGTAACGGGGGCCCACAATGAGCAGTTCTTC. Encoded protein: CASSQEVTGAHNEQFF. V and J are TRBV4-1 and TRBJ2-1; D assignment may be TRBD1 or TRBD2 (6 bases each). The CDR3 totals 16 residues. Germline V gene lookup returns CDR1 MGHRA and CDR2 YSYEKL. V lost 0 bases and J 5 bases, leaving 14 bases between the germline ends.

This clone was counted between two and nine times. The rearrangement links TRBV14 to TRBJ1-1; 8 positions match TRBD1. With 2 bases clipped from V and 10 bases from J, the junction kept 6 bases outside the gene matches. The CDR3 loop spans 13 amino acids. Germline-derived CDR1 and CDR2 are SGHDN and FVKESK. The CDR3 spells CASSQKGTGGAFF. DNA for the CDR3: TGTGCCAGCAGCCAAAAGGGCACAGGGGGAGCTTTCTTT.

J is TRBJ2-3 and V is TRBV11-3, with D perhaps matching TRBD2 (6 bases). The germline V and J ends were trimmed by 4 bases and 9 bases, with 11 bases remaining between them. CDR1 and CDR2 from the germline V gene are SGHNT and YENEEA. This CDR3 comprises 12 residues. CDR3 protein: CASSWGGGTQYF. DNA for the CDR3: TGTGCCAGCAGCTGGGGAGGAGGGACGCAGTATTTT.

The rearrangement links TRBV7-9 to TRBJ2-5, with 9 bases fitting TRBD2. Trimming cost V 10 bases and J 3 bases; bases outside gene matches: 6. Looked up from germline, CDR1 is SEHNR and CDR2 is FQNEAQ (reference sequence). This CDR3 contains 13 residues. The CDR3 region has the DNA TGTGCCACTTTAGCGGGGGTGAAAGAGACCCAGTACTTC. Translation gives CATLAGVKETQYF.

This clone turned up a few times. The limits of the CDR3 on the DNA are not certain, so only TCRdb's listed CDR3 is given. V gene TRBV21-1 combines with J gene TRBJ2-7; the tabulated D call, TRBD1, remains unverified against the DNA. TRBV21-1 is recorded as a pseudogene. A total of 15 residues make up the CDR3, ends included. This chain's CDR3 is CASSRFGTGTYEQYF.

This clone has more than one count but fewer than ten. The V gene is TRBV6-6, the J gene TRBJ1-4, with TRBD1 matching over 7 bases. The CDR3 covers 14 residues. The V gene's germline CDR1 is MNHNY and CDR2 SVGAGI (reference sequence). Unmatched junction bases numbered 6, after V lost 6 bases and J lost 5 bases. The CDR3 coding sequence is TGTGCCAGCAGGCCCTCAGGGGGGAATGAAAAACTGTTTTTT. The encoded protein is CASRPSGGNEKLFF.

This clone was observed a few times. This chain connects TRBV6-5 to TRBJ1-2; D is unresolved. CDR3 length: 14 residues. Trimming shortened V by 5 bases and J by 2 bases, and 12 bases separated the two germline ends. Germline V gene data show CDR1 as MNHEY and CDR2 as SVGAGI. CDR3 nucleotide sequence: TGTGCCAGCAGTGGCAGAAAAAGAAACTATGGCTACACCTTC. Encoded protein: CASSGRKRNYGYTF.

This chain links TRBV7-9 with TRBJ2-7; D remains unclear. The CDR3 totals 11 residues. Germline V gene lookup returns CDR1 SEHNR and CDR2 FQNEAQ (reference sequence). The germline V and J ends were trimmed by 3 bases and 6 bases, with 6 bases remaining between them. CDR3 amino acids: CASSFAAEQYF. CDR3 coding DNA: TGTGCCAGCAGCTTCGCAGCCGAGCAGTACTTC.

This clone was picked up one time. The chain uses TRBV6-1 and TRBJ2-3, with 12 bases matching TRBD2. Germline-derived CDR1 and CDR2 are MNHNS and SASEGT. V lost 3 bases and J lost 11; bases outside the gene matches: 12. The CDR3 has 16 amino acids. This chain's CDR3 is CASSEGSGLAGSRQYF. For the CDR3, the DNA is TGTGCCAGCAGTGAGGGATCGGGACTAGCGGGTTCCAGGCAGTATTTT.